This TCR beta chain was sequenced during a study of T cell responses to AZD1222 COVID-19 vaccine. Overall study findings and caveats: Nearly half of unique spike-specific TCRs reportedly avoided B.1.351 and B.1.1.7 mutated regions. Donors in the cohort were predominantly white British and more often female, and clonal diversity was possibly underestimated. With dominance at 160-218 and 743-854, vaccine-associated CD4 TCRs spanned spike. None of the repertoires were sampled until the peak T cell response had passed.

Method: immunoSEQ multiplex PCR; TCRdb's copy keeps in-frame clones and lacks some. The repertoire holds 57,000 or so clones, with around 80% as singletons. This CDR3 is built from 16 residues. V was trimmed by 1 base and J by 6 bases, leaving 16 bases between them. Germline CDR1 and CDR2: SGHAT and FQNNGV. In the case of this clone: Its antigen is undetermined.

This sequence joins TRBV11-2 and TRBJ2-1; D possibly corresponds to TRBD1 (5 bases). The source is an adult who received the AZD1222 COVID-19 vaccine. The source material was peripheral blood, sampled 28 days after the second AZD1222 dose. The CDR3 reads CASSLGAGFVGNEQFF. The CDR3 nucleotides read TGTGCCAGCAGCTTAGGGGCAGGGTTTGTGGGCAATGAGCAGTTCTTC. The variable domain in full, completed from reference TRBV11-2 and TRBJ2-1, reads EAGVAQSPRYKIIEKRQSVAFWCNPISGHATLYWYQQILGQGPKLLIQFQNNGVVDDSQLPKDRFSAERLKGVDSTLKIQPAKLEDSAVYLCASSLGAGFVGNEQFFGPGTRLTVL.